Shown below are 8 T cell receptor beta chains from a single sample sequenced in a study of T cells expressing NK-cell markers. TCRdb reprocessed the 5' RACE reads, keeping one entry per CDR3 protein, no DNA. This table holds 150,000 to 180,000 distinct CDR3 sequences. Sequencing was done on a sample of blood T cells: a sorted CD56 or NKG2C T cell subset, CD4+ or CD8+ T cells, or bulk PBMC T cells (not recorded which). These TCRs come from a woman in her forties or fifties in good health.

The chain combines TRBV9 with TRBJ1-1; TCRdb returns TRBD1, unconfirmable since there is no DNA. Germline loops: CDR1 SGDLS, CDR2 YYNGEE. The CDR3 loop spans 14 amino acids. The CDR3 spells CASSGTDRDTEAFF.

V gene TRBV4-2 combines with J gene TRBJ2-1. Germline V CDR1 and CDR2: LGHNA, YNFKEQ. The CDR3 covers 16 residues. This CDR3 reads CASSQDRRHRLDEQFF.

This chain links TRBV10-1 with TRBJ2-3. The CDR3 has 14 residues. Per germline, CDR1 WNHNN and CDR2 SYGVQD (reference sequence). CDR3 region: CASSELRTTDTQYF.

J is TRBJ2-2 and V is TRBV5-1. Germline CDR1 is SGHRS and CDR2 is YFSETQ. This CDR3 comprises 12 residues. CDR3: CASSWRPGELFF.

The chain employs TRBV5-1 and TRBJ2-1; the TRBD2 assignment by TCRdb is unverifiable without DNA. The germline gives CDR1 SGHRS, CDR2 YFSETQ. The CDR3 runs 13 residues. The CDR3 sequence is CASSLSWEGEQFF.

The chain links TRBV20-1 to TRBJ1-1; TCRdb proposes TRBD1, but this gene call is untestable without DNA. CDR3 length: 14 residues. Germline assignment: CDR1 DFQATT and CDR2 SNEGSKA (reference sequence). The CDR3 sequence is CSAERRTGWTEAFF.

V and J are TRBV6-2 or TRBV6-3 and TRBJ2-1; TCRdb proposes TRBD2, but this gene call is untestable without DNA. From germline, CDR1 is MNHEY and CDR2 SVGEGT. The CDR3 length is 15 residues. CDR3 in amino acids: CASSPWTSGYNEQFF.

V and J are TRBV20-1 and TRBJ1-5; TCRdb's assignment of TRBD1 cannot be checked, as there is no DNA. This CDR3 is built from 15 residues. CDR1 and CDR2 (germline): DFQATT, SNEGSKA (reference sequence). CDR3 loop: CSASRQGDSNQPQHF.